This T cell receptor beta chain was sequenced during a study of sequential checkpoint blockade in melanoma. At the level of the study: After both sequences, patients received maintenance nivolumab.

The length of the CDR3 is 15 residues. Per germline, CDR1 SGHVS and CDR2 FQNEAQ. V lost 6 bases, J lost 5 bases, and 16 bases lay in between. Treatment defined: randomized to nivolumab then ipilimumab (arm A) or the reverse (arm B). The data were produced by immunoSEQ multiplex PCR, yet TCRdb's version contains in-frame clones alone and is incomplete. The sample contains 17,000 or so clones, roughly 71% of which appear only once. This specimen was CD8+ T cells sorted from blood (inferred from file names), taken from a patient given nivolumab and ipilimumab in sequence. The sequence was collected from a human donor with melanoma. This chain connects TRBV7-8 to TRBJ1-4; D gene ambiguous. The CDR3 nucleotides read TGTGCCAGCAGGCGTGTGGTCACGTGGAATGAAAAACTGTTTTTT. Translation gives CASRRVVTWNEKLFF.